Presented here are 26 T cell receptor beta chains from one specimen sequenced in a study of cytomegalovirus exposure and HLA in healthy donors. The primer mix had 60 Vbeta and 13 Jbeta primers. Only in-frame clones appear in the TCRdb table, and some are missing; sequencing was by immunoSEQ multiplex PCR. In total, the table holds 150,000 or so clones. Sequenced sample: PBMCs. The receptors stem from a woman aged 40 to 50 in good health and CMV-seropositive.

The chain joins TRBV19 to TRBJ2-1, with TRBD2 matching 9 bases. The V gene's germline CDR1 is LNHDA and CDR2 SQIVND (reference sequence). V dropped 3 bases and J dropped 8; count of bases not matched to a gene: 11. This CDR3 spans 16 amino acids. The CDR3 region is CASSIGGRARTDEQFF. As DNA, the CDR3 is TGTGCCAGTAGTATCGGCGGGAGGGCCAGAACCGATGAGCAGTTCTTC.

The CDR3 sequence: CASSAQTGEHQPQHF. As DNA, the CDR3 is TGTGCCAGCAGTGCGCAGACAGGGGAACATCAGCCCCAGCATTTT. The J gene is TRBJ1-5, the V gene TRBV25-1; TRBD1 aligns across 8 bases. V lost 4 bases to trimming and J lost 5 bases; unmatched junction nucleotides: 7. Germline values: CDR1 MGHDK, CDR2 SYGVNS. The CDR3 extends over 15 amino acids.

This sequence joins TRBV19 and TRBJ2-3, with a tentative D call TRBD2 (5 bases). This CDR3 contains 13 residues. Germline V gene sequence: CDR1 LNHDA, CDR2 SQIVND (reference sequence). V was trimmed by 8 bases and J by 2 bases, leaving 11 bases between them. The CDR3 reads CASRGQITDTQYF. In nucleotides, the CDR3 is TGTGCCAGTCGCGGGCAGATCACAGATACGCAGTATTTT.

J is TRBJ2-1 and V is TRBV14, with D possibly being TRBD2 (5 bases). The CDR3 runs 16 residues. Germline V lookup: CDR1 SGHDN, CDR2 FVKESK. V dropped 4 bases and J dropped 6 bases, with 19 bases sitting between them. The CDR3 reads CASSRATTILSNEQFF. The CDR3, as DNA: TGTGCCAGCAGCCGAGCGACTACGATCCTTTCCAATGAGCAGTTCTTC.

The rearrangement joins TRBV27 to TRBJ2-3, with D hard to call. The CDR3 contains 13 residues. Germline values: CDR1 MNHEY, CDR2 SMNVEV (reference sequence). V lost 4 bases and J lost 7, with 12 bases in between. CDR3 coding DNA: TGTGCCAGCAGTTCAATCCCGGGTTATACGCAGTATTTT. Its translation is CASSSIPGYTQYF.

The V gene is TRBV29-1, the J gene TRBJ2-5, with a possible D match to TRBD1 (5 bases). The end of the DNA fits TRBJ2-7 better, so the J call may be wrong. CDR3 size: 12 residues. Per germline, CDR1 SQVTM and CDR2 ANQGSEA. CDR3 nucleotides: TGCAGCGTTGTAGTGCAGGGCTACGAGCAGTACTTC. Its translation: CSVVVQGYEQYF.

This sequence joins TRBV29-1 and TRBJ1-2; no firm D call. V shed 0 bases and J shed 2 bases, with 7 bases lying between them. CDR3 length: 13 amino acids. Germline CDR1 reads SQVTM; CDR2 reads ANQGSEA. CDR3 in DNA: TGCAGCGTTGAAGATTCCAGGAACTATGGCTACACCTTC. It translates to CSVEDSRNYGYTF. Together with reference TRBV29-1 and TRBJ1-2, the CDR3 gives the full variable domain: SAVISQKPSRDICQRGTSLTIQCQVDSQVTMMFWYRQQPGQSLTLIATANQGSEATYESGFVIDKFPISRPNLTFSTLTVSNMSPEDSSIYLCSVEDSRNYGYTFGSGTRLTVV.

The J gene is TRBJ2-1, the V gene TRBV15, with a tentative D call TRBD1 (6 bases). Per germline, CDR1 LNHNV and CDR2 YYDKDF (reference sequence). V shed 5 bases and J shed 11 bases, with 19 bases lying between them. This CDR3 has 14 amino acids. Here the CDR3 reads CATSGLLTQGKQFF. Written as DNA, the CDR3 is TGTGCCACCAGCGGTCTCCTGACACAGGGTAAGCAGTTCTTC.

The chain carries TRBV18 and TRBJ2-3; 9 nucleotides align to TRBD2. Germline V gene data show CDR1 as KGHSH and CDR2 as LQKENI. V trimming: 5 bases; J trimming: 4 bases; junction bases outside the gene matches: 10. This CDR3 spans 16 amino acids. The DNA for the CDR3 is TGTGCCAGCTCATTATTAGCGGGAGTAATGGCAGATACGCAGTATTTT. Its translation: CASSLLAGVMADTQYF.

This sequence joins TRBV6-1 and TRBJ2-1, with 10 bases lining up with TRBD1. Germline V gives CDR1 MNHNS, CDR2 SASEGT. After removal of 2 bases from V and 14 bases from J, the junction contained 6 bases not matched to a gene. The CDR3 runs to 13 residues. Here the CDR3 reads CASSEFLGQGEFF. CDR3 coding DNA: TGTGCCAGCAGTGAATTTTTAGGACAGGGGGAGTTCTTC.

The chain recombines TRBV27 with TRBJ1-5; tentatively, D is TRBD1 (5 bases). Germline lookup yields CDR1 MNHEY and CDR2 SMNVEV (reference sequence). This CDR3 comprises 13 residues. Trimming took off 6 bases at V and 0 bases at J, with 6 bases between the two ends. CDR3 sequence: CASSQGSNQPQHF. The DNA for the CDR3 is TGTGCCAGCAGCCAGGGTAGCAATCAGCCCCAGCATTTT.

The CDR3 DNA reads as TGTGCCAGCAGTGGCCGAGCCTCAACTAATGAAAAACTGTTTTTT. This gives the protein CASSGRASTNEKLFF. The chain couples TRBV6-1 to TRBJ1-4, with no clear D. V lost 4 bases and J lost 0, with 9 bases in between. Germline V gene data show CDR1 as MNHNS and CDR2 as SASEGT. The CDR3 loop spans 15 amino acids.

The chain combines TRBV30 with TRBJ2-7, with D maybe TRBD2 (5 bases). This CDR3 has 13 residues. V was trimmed by 4 bases and J by 6 bases, leaving 16 bases between them. CDR1 is GTSNPN and CDR2 is SVGIG in the germline V gene (reference sequence). The CDR3 spells CAWNPGRSSEQYF. For the CDR3, the DNA is TGTGCCTGGAACCCGGGGAGAAGTAGCGAGCAGTACTTC.

V is TRBV5-5 and J is TRBJ1-5; 8 bases fit TRBD1. V lost 0 bases to trimming and J lost 6 bases; unmatched junction nucleotides: 5. Germline loops: CDR1 SGHKS, CDR2 YYEKEE (reference sequence). This CDR3 region has 15 residues. The DNA of the CDR3 is TGTGCCAGCAGCTTGGGGACAGGGAGGCCTCAGCCCCAGCATTTT. This encodes CASSLGTGRPQPQHF.

The chain has TRBV10-3 and TRBJ2-7, with D maybe TRBD1 (6 bases). Germline V lookup: CDR1 ENHRY, CDR2 SYGVKD. Trimming took 10 bases from V and 2 from J, leaving 18 bases between them. The CDR3 totals 14 residues. In nucleotides, the CDR3 is TGTGCCACCTCGGACAGTTTAAACGCCTACGAGCAGTACTTC. Amino acids: CATSDSLNAYEQYF.

The chain is built from TRBV6-6 and TRBJ1-1; D is perhaps TRBD1 (5 bases). V lost 0 bases and J 5 bases, leaving 13 bases between the germline ends. Germline V gives CDR1 MNHNY, CDR2 SVGAGI (reference sequence). This CDR3 region has 15 residues. For the CDR3, the DNA is TGTGCCAGCAGTTACTCTCGGGGAGGGGAAACTGAAGCTTTCTTT. Residues: CASSYSRGGETEAFF.

The V and J genes are TRBV7-3 and TRBJ2-1, with a possible D match to TRBD2 (5 bases). CDR1 is SGHTA, CDR2 FQGTGA, per germline. This CDR3 has 15 amino acids. V dropped 5 bases and J dropped 8 bases, with 19 bases sitting between them. CDR3 loop: CASSLLAQALDEQFF. CDR3 bases: TGTGCCAGCAGCCTCCTAGCCCAGGCCCTTGATGAGCAGTTCTTC.

This chain joins TRBV6-6 and TRBJ2-3, with D possibly matching TRBD1 (5 bases). The CDR3 spans 15 residues. Germline loops: CDR1 MNHNY, CDR2 SVGAGI (reference sequence). V lost 0 bases and J lost 5, with 12 bases in between. The DNA of the CDR3 is TGTGCCAGCAGTTACTCTCGATCTAGGGGAGATACGCAGTATTTT. It specifies CASSYSRSRGDTQYF.

This chain uses TRBV11-1 with TRBJ2-2; possibly TRBD2 for D (6 bases). The CDR3 spans 19 residues. V dropped 2 bases and J dropped 4 bases, with 23 bases sitting between them. Germline CDR1 reads SGHAT; CDR2 reads FQDESV (reference sequence). Here the CDR3 reads CASSLSFVGGGKSTGELFF. The CDR3 DNA reads TGTGCCAGCAGCTTATCTTTTGTTGGTGGCGGGAAGAGCACCGGGGAGCTGTTTTTT.

The chain uses TRBV4-3 and TRBJ2-7; D is perhaps TRBD2 (7 bases). The CDR3 extends over 18 amino acids. Germline V gene sequence: CDR1 LGHNA, CDR2 YSLEER. V was shortened by 0 bases and J by 1 base, with 19 bases between the two germline ends. The CDR3 is CASSQDHLGGRGSYEQYF. The CDR3 DNA reads TGCGCCAGCAGCCAAGATCATTTGGGTGGGAGGGGGTCCTACGAGCAGTACTTC.

The gene calls are TRBV19 and TRBJ1-5; D uncertain. The V end was cut by 9 bases, the J end by 2 bases, with 11 bases between. CDR3 size: 13 residues. Germline lookup yields CDR1 LNHDA and CDR2 SQIVND (reference sequence). Here the CDR3 reads CASREWRNQPQHF. DNA for the CDR3: TGTGCCAGCCGGGAGTGGCGCAATCAGCCCCAGCATTTT.

The chain has TRBV9 and TRBJ2-1; 10 positions match TRBD2. The CDR3 is 15 residues long. The J segment lost 5 bases and the V segment lost 3 bases, leaving 5 bases of the junction unmatched. From germline, CDR1 is SGDLS and CDR2 YYNGEE. The CDR3 nucleotides are TGTGCCAGCAGCGGGCTTAGCGGGAGGAACAATGAGCAGTTCTTC. The encoded protein is CASSGLSGRNNEQFF.

This chain links TRBV6-5 with TRBJ2-1, with TRBD2 identical over 7 bases. This CDR3 comprises 14 residues. The ends lost 7 bases at V and 9 bases at J; junction bases unmatched: 12. Germline V gene lookup returns CDR1 MNHEY and CDR2 SVGAGI. In DNA, the CDR3 is TGTGCCAGCAACCGGCGGGGGTATAGCGGTGAGCAGTTCTTC. It yields the protein CASNRRGYSGEQFF.

This rearrangement joins TRBV5-1 to TRBJ2-3; 10 bases agree with TRBD2. With 1 base clipped from V and 4 bases from J, the junction kept 3 bases outside the gene matches. This CDR3 comprises 15 residues. CDR1 is SGHRS and CDR2 is YFSETQ in the germline V gene. Here the CDR3 reads CASSLLAGVADTQYF. CDR3 nucleotides: TGCGCCAGCAGCTTGCTAGCGGGAGTCGCAGATACGCAGTATTTT.

V is TRBV7-2 and J is TRBJ2-6; no clear D. The V gene lost 4 bases and the J gene lost 0 bases, with 13 bases spanning the gap. The CDR3 consists of 17 residues. Germline assignment: CDR1 SGHTA and CDR2 FQGNSA. CDR3 nucleotide sequence: TGTGCCAGCAGCTCCTTATGGCTTGGCTCTGGGGCCAACGTCCTGACTTTC. Amino acids: CASSSLWLGSGANVLTF.

The chain couples TRBV19 to TRBJ1-5; weak D call: TRBD1 (5 bases). The CDR3 extends over 16 amino acids. V dropped 3 bases and J dropped 4 bases, with 16 bases sitting between them. In germline, CDR1 is LNHDA, CDR2 SQIVND (reference sequence). In DNA, the CDR3 is TGTGCCAGTAGTATGGTTGGGCAGGGTGGTAATCAGCCCCAGCATTTT. Translated, it gives CASSMVGQGGNQPQHF.